This entry is about one T cell receptor (beta chain). Its antigen remains unknown. This entry is derived from a study of a mutant IDH1 vaccine in newly diagnosed glioma. As for the study in general: Previous care, which was radiotherapy, temozolomide, or both, most often involved both.

The time point is: week 11, during vaccination. Topical imiquimod was applied with each vaccine dose, which held 300 ug of mutant IDH1 20-mer peptide. Each of the donors came in with new WHO grade 3 or 4 astrocytomas that were IDH1-mutant and ATRX-lost. Findings of the study overall: Vaccination elicited immune responses in 93.3% of patients.

TCRdb's table, derived via immunoSEQ multiplex PCR, lists solely in-frame clones and lacks some. The sample has some 64,000 clones; under 90% are singletons. V lost 0 bases and J 6 bases, leaving 12 bases between the germline ends. Germline lookup yields CDR1 SGHAT and CDR2 FQDESV (reference sequence). The CDR3 consists of 15 residues. The source material was PBMCs, sampled from a glioma patient whose treatment included an IDH1 peptide vaccine. V usage is TRBV11-1 and J usage is TRBJ1-5; D is unresolved. This clonotype was obtained from a man aged 50-59 years with glioma. CDR3 sequence (DNA): TGTGCCAGCAGCTTAGCCCGGGATCGCGGTCAGCCCCAGCATTTT. It yields the protein CASSLARDRGQPQHF.